Listed here is a single T cell receptor (beta chain). What antigen it recognizes has not been identified. No qualities accompany the bases; no much larger clone lies one base away. This sample includes further DNA sequences coding for the same CDR3. This entry is derived from a study of shared clonotypes between healthy human individuals (dated by TCRdb to 2020 to 2021). Concerning the study at large: A few men and a couple of women, aged 18 to 49 years, made up the cohort. For each donor, CD4 naive and CD4 memory were each run on three plates, CD8 naive on two plates, and CD8 memory on one plate. Blood TCR repertoires of several healthy adults were deeply sequenced to estimate repertoire size and the extent of clonotype sharing between individuals. To increase sequencing depth and limit assay-specific biases, different laboratories used diverse techniques to prepare libraries and sequence TCR repertoires. Between about 0.94 and 10 billion PBMCs per donor were obtained by leukapheresis.

What the research found in general, with its limitations: Pairwise subsampling indicated that sequencing depth was expected to affect the degree of clonotype sharing among donors. Higher generation probabilities were observed for clonotypes shared by all four sorted-subset donors than for non-shared clonotypes. Estimated clonotype richness was generally larger for naive than for memory subsets. Sampling was limited to blood, and TCR repertoires in tissue likely differ from TCR repertoires in blood. Sharing across several donors was observed for approximately 5% of naive CD4, over 3% of naive CD8, over 2% of memory CD4, and roughly 0.43% of memory CD8 clonotypes. Incomplete sequencing was indicated by rarefaction of sorted-subset datasets, despite the large sequencing depth. Because the study included a small number of donors, the genetic and exposure-history diversity represented was limited.

Trimming removed 3 bases from V and 2 bases from J, leaving 3 bases between the germline ends. Reading the germline V gene gives CDR1 SGHTA and CDR2 FQGTGA. From the cysteine up to the phenylalanine, the CDR3 has a length of 12 residues. The DNA shown is the 36-base CDR3, in frame from base 1. The donors were healthy, HIV-negative adults with no recently reported acute infections or vaccinations. Every donor was a Caucasian adult residing in Nashville, Tennessee, USA. CD4+ T cells were enriched through magnetic negative selection, after which naive cells were positively selected on CD45RA and the remaining negative fraction served as the memory subset. After blood collection by leukapheresis, PBMCs were isolated using Ficoll-Histopaque density gradient centrifugation and then cryopreserved in the vapor phase of liquid nitrogen. Analytical flow cytometry was used to check the purity and quantity of each magnetically sorted T cell population. Genomic DNA was isolated from each sorted fraction and quantified by UV absorbance on a Nanodrop 2000c.

TCR CDR3 regions were amplified from genomic DNA by multiplex PCR using the deep immunoSEQ assay. For each cell subset, the extracted genomic DNA was distributed evenly across all wells of several immunoSEQ 96-well plates, and each plate served as one replicate. For sorted subsets, each replicate PCR was loaded with 200 ng genomic DNA, equivalent to approximately 33,000 T cell genomes. Purified libraries were measured with a Qubit 3.0 fluorometer, size-checked on a Bioanalyzer 2100, and measured again with the KAPA Library Quantification kit. Every immunoSEQ 96-well plate was sequenced on a separate single-read 150-cycle Illumina NextSeq 550 flow cell. Processing in the source paper ran as follows. Because the immunoSEQ output held only junctional sequences and lacked quality scores, the filtering could not match the filtering applied to full-length reads. Sequences were annotated with PyIR, a Python wrapper for IgBLAST v1.9, using IMGT germline references to assign V/J genes and CDR3. Reads were filtered out if the reads had weak V/J assignments (E-value above 1e-6), no CDR3, stop codons, out-of-frame junctions, or ambiguous translated residues. V3J clonotypes were defined by identical inferred V gene, J gene, and CDR3 amino acid sequence. To compute the percentage overlap between repertoires, the number of shared unique clonotypes was divided by the size of the smaller repertoire. Richness of each repertoire was evaluated using RTK rarefaction, the Chao1 estimator, and Recon v2.1 estimates of unobserved clonotypes. Generation probabilities were computed with OLGA for all TCRbeta clonotypes obtained by the gDNA method from a handful of donors. Imported from immuneACCESS, the table was reduced by TCRdb to in-frame sequences with V and J called. These copies leave out some clones; in studies compared against another copy, an unresolved V gene accounts for under half, and the cause of the remainder is not known. The V and J calls and clone size come from that table; D and trimming were worked out from the DNA. The sample includes 2 million to 2.5 million clones, with around 93% observed a single time. The ten largest account for roughly 0.34% of the sample.

The chain was built from TRBV7-3 and TRBJ2-3, with an unclear D gene assignment. The sequencing input was naive CD4+ T cells from PBMCs. The meaning of the sample's cell subset or site label: CD45RA+ positively selected. The receptor's source is a man aged 18 to 30 in good health. Some clones in this sample may be carry-over from other donors' samples. The DNA reads TGTGCCAGCAGCTTCTCCACAGATACGCAGTATTTT. Its protein reads: CASSFSTDTQYF.